The 30 T cell receptor beta chains below were found in one sample sequenced in a study of post-analysis software for immune sequencing data. Whole-study findings and limits: Higher frequency in patients than in controls was seen for five TRBV segments, with TRBV5-6, TRBV5-1 and TRBV20-1 among them.

What these receptors recognize is not known. The TCR beta cDNA libraries contained unique molecular identifiers. TCRdb independently ran MiXCR on the PCR reads; one entry per CDR3 protein. Of hundreds of thousands of distinct CDR3 sequences in the sample, approximately 60% were seen once. Sequences were obtained from blood. The receptors were sampled from a girl aged 2-10 years with multiple sclerosis.

The chain joins TRBV7-9 to TRBJ1-1; TRBD1 aligns across 7 bases. Germline values: CDR1 SEHNR, CDR2 FQNEAQ (reference sequence). Losses at the gene ends were 8 bases for V and 7 bases for J; bases not matched to a gene: 4. The CDR3 is made up of 11 amino acids. Here the CDR3 DNA reads TGTGCCAGCGCCCGACAGGGTGAAGCTTTCTTT. Translated, it gives CASARQGEAFF.

This chain joins TRBV18 and TRBJ1-2; tentatively, D is TRBD1 (6 bases). Germline V lookup: CDR1 KGHSH, CDR2 LQKENI. Between the trimmed V and J ends, which lost 3 bases and 0 bases, there was a span of 11 bases. This CDR3 is 15 amino acids long. CDR3 sequence (DNA): TGTGCCAGCTCACCGCGGACAGAGTCTAACTATGGCTACACCTTC. This translates into CASSPRTESNYGYTF.

V usage is TRBV7-9 and J usage is TRBJ2-3; 8 bases align to TRBD2. Trimming removed 5 bases from V and 5 bases from J; junction bases left unmatched: 24. The CDR3 runs to 20 residues. The V gene's germline CDR1 is SEHNR and CDR2 FQNEAQ (reference sequence). CDR3: CASSPLDGDSGVSRRDTQYF. The CDR3 DNA reads as TGTGCCAGCAGCCCCCTGGATGGGGATAGCGGGGTCTCCCGGAGAGATACGCAGTATTTT.

The chain has TRBV12-3 or TRBV12-4 and TRBJ1-1; D gene unclear. The CDR3 has 14 residues. V was pared by 4 bases and J by 1 base, with 10 bases between. CDR3: CASSSSPRNTEAFF. The DNA of the CDR3 is TGTGCCAGCAGTTCCTCACCAAGGAACACTGAAGCTTTCTTT.

This clonotype was observed a few times. V gene TRBV15 combines with J gene TRBJ2-5; D possibly corresponds to TRBD2 (5 bases). The V end was cut by 1 base, the J end by 4 bases, with 13 bases between. The CDR3 covers 15 residues. CDR1 and CDR2 (germline): LNHNV, YYDKDF (reference sequence). Here the CDR3 DNA reads TGTGCCACCAGCAGAGTCGATGGAGGAGGAGAGACCCAGTACTTC. It yields the protein CATSRVDGGGETQYF.

V is TRBV29-1 and J is TRBJ1-2, with D maybe TRBD1 (5 bases). CDR3 length: 14 amino acids. V lost 1 base and J 8 bases, leaving 17 bases between the germline ends. The germline CDR1 and CDR2 sequences are SQVTM and ANQGSEA. For the CDR3, the DNA is TGCAGCGTTGAAGCGGGTCTCAAGGGGCTCGGCTACACCTTC. This codes for CSVEAGLKGLGYTF.

This clonotype came up a few times. This CDR3 is CASSLASGYGYTF. CDR3 in DNA: TGCGCCAGCAGCTTGGCGTCGGGCTATGGCTACACCTTC. This rearrangement joins TRBV5-1 to TRBJ1-2; D gene unclear. The CDR3 runs to 13 residues. In germline, CDR1 is SGHRS, CDR2 YFSETQ. The ends were cut back, 0 bases at V and 4 bases at J, with 7 bases in the middle.

This clonotype was picked up a small number of times. V usage is TRBV12-3 or TRBV12-4 and J usage is TRBJ1-2, with 8 bases aligning to TRBD1. J lost 4 bases, V lost 1 base, and 2 bases had no gene match. The CDR3 runs to 14 residues. The CDR3 coding sequence is TGTGCCAGCAGTTTAGAAGACAGGGGCTATGGCTACACCTTC. Amino acid sequence: CASSLEDRGYGYTF.

The genes are TRBV20-1 and TRBJ1-5; D gene uncertain. The CDR3 consists of 11 residues. V was trimmed by 7 bases and J by 5 bases, leaving 9 bases between them. Germline V gives CDR1 DFQATT, CDR2 SNEGSKA (reference sequence). CDR3 coding DNA: TGCAGTGTCGGGAGTTATCAGCCCCAGCATTTT. The encoded protein is CSVGSYQPQHF.

The chain links TRBV18 to TRBJ1-6; D ambiguous. The CDR3 length is 18 residues. Germline V CDR1 and CDR2: KGHSH, LQKENI. V was cut by 3 bases and J by 5 bases, with 20 bases left in between. The CDR3 spells CASSPSGLGSLNNSPLHF. DNA of the CDR3: TGTGCCAGCTCACCGTCTGGATTGGGATCTCTAAATAATTCACCCCTCCACTTT.

The genes are TRBV5-1 and TRBJ1-4; 7 bases align to TRBD1. The CDR3 covers 15 residues. V lost 4 bases, J lost 4 bases, and 7 bases stayed unmatched. Germline CDR1 and CDR2: SGHRS and YFSETQ. For the CDR3, the DNA is TGCGCCAGCAGCCCGCGAGGGGGCTTTAATGAAAAACTGTTTTTT. Translated: CASSPRGGFNEKLFF.

The rearrangement links TRBV4-1 to TRBJ2-1, with TRBD2 as a possible D gene (5 bases). Germline V gene lookup returns CDR1 MGHRA and CDR2 YSYEKL. This CDR3 comprises 13 residues. Trimming cost V 4 bases and J 15 bases, with 19 bases left between them. The DNA of the CDR3 is TGCGCCAGCAGCCGACTCCCCACCGGGAATCTGTTCTTC. Amino acid sequence: CASSRLPTGNLFF.

This clonotype was found a few times. The chain has TRBV12-3 or TRBV12-4 and TRBJ2-7; D is perhaps TRBD1 or TRBD2 (5 bases each). The CDR3 totals 13 residues. The V gene lost 7 bases and the J gene lost 3 bases, with 13 bases spanning the gap. The chain's CDR3 is CASTMGVYYEQYF. The DNA of the CDR3 is TGTGCCAGCACCATGGGGGTATACTACGAGCAGTACTTC.

This rearrangement joins TRBV7-9 to TRBJ1-1; perhaps TRBD1 as D (5 bases). V was trimmed by 5 bases and J by 7 bases, leaving 14 bases between them. This CDR3 is built from 13 residues. Germline lookup yields CDR1 SEHNR and CDR2 FQNEAQ (reference sequence). The CDR3, as DNA: TGTGCCAGCAGCACCGGGACGCTTGGTGAAGCTTTCTTT. This encodes CASSTGTLGEAFF.

The V gene is TRBV7-8, the J gene TRBJ2-7; D is possibly TRBD1 (6 bases). The length of the CDR3 is 15 residues. Trimming left V 5 bases short and J 3 bases short, with 17 bases between. Germline V gene sequence: CDR1 SGHVS, CDR2 FQNEAQ. CDR3 in amino acids: CASSREGQGYYEQYF. CDR3 bases: TGTGCCAGCAGCCGAGAGGGACAAGGTTACTACGAGCAGTACTTC.

V and J are TRBV11-3 and TRBJ1-1; D possibly corresponds to TRBD1 (6 bases). This CDR3 is built from 15 residues. CDR1 is SGHNT and CDR2 is YENEEA in the germline V gene. With 2 bases removed from V and 1 base from J, the gap between germline ends came to 11 bases. CDR3 sequence: CASSLIGTQNTEAFF. CDR3 sequence (DNA): TGTGCCAGCAGCTTAATTGGGACACAGAACACTGAAGCTTTCTTT.

The rearrangement uses TRBV29-1 and TRBJ2-5; the match to TRBD2 covers 8 bases. Unmatched junction bases numbered 13, after V lost 5 bases and J lost 5 bases. This CDR3 contains 15 residues. Germline V gene data show CDR1 as SQVTM and CDR2 as ANQGSEA. CDR3 sequence (DNA): TGCAGCGTTAGAAACGGGAGGGATAAGAGTGAGACCCAGTACTTC. As protein: CSVRNGRDKSETQYF.

This clonotype has just one count. The chain joins TRBV4-1 to TRBJ2-7, with no clear D. Germline V lookup: CDR1 MGHRA, CDR2 YSYEKL. The CDR3 is 13 residues long. Deletions cut 1 base from V and 5 bases from J, with 9 bases between. The CDR3 loop reads CASSQVGFHEQYF. The DNA for the CDR3 is TGCGCCAGCAGCCAAGTGGGGTTCCACGAGCAGTACTTC.

This clonotype was found once. The chain uses TRBV7-8 and TRBJ2-5, with TRBD1 as a possible D gene (6 bases). TRBJ2-7 explains the end of the DNA better; the J call may be wrong. This CDR3 is built from 15 residues. Germline V gene sequence: CDR1 SGHVS, CDR2 FQNEAQ. CDR3 sequence reads: CASSLVRGTGTEQYF. The DNA for the CDR3 is TGTGCCAGCAGCTTAGTCCGGGGCACAGGGACCGAGCAGTACTTC.

CDR3 loop: CAWGDISSYNEQFF. In DNA form, the CDR3 reads TGTGCCTGGGGGGACATTAGCTCCTACAATGAGCAGTTCTTC. The chain joins TRBV30 to TRBJ2-1; tentative D call: TRBD1 (6 bases). CDR1 and CDR2 (germline): GTSNPN, SVGIG (reference sequence). Between the trimmed V and J ends, which lost 5 bases and 0 bases, there was a span of 11 bases. This CDR3 is 14 amino acids long.

The genes are TRBV7-8 and TRBJ2-7; the D is unclear. The J call may not be correct, given that the DNA end is closer to TRBJ2-5. Germline CDR1 is SGHVS and CDR2 is FQNEAQ. This CDR3 comprises 14 residues. This chain's CDR3 is CASSSALHQETQYF. CDR3 DNA sequence: TGTGCCAGCAGCTCCGCATTACATCAAGAGACCCAGTACTTC.

The sample holds many counts of this clonotype. An end of the junction differs from the germline gene, which may be a read error. The J gene is TRBJ2-1, the V gene TRBV5-1; 10 bases are shared with TRBD1. The CDR3 spans 13 residues. Germline loops: CDR1 SGHRS, CDR2 YFSETQ. CDR3 in DNA: TGTGCCAGCAGTTTGGGACAGGGGCATGAGCAGTTCTTC. Translating it yields CASSLGQGHEQFF. Drawing the rest from reference TRBV5-1 and TRBJ2-1, the complete variable domain is KAGVTQTPRYLIKTRGQQVTLSCSPISGHRSVSWYQQTPGQGLQFLFEYFSETQRNKGNFPGRFSGRQFSNSRSEMNVSTLELGDSALYLCASSLGQGHEQFFGPGTRLTVL.

The chain links TRBV20-1 to TRBJ2-3, with 9 bases matching TRBD2. V shed 5 bases, J shed 3 bases, and the junction held 12 bases outside the gene matches. The CDR3 has 16 amino acids. Germline values: CDR1 DFQATT, CDR2 SNEGSKA (reference sequence). CDR3 sequence reads: CSAPSIAGEGTDTQYF. CDR3 in DNA: TGCAGTGCTCCTTCGATAGCGGGAGAAGGGACAGATACGCAGTATTTT.

The CDR3 DNA is TGCAGCGTTGTAACCAGCGGCTACAATGAGCAGTTCTTC. Translating gives CSVVTSGYNEQFF. This rearrangement joins TRBV29-1 to TRBJ2-1; D is possibly TRBD2 (5 bases). Trimming pared 4 bases from V and 3 bases from J, leaving 10 bases between. CDR3 size: 13 residues. Germline CDR1 and CDR2: SQVTM and ANQGSEA.

The chain employs TRBV27 and TRBJ1-4; D gene ambiguous. The CDR3 length is 14 residues. The germline gives CDR1 MNHEY, CDR2 SMNVEV (reference sequence). The V and J ends lost 2 bases and 0 bases respectively, with 4 bases between them. CDR3 sequence: CASSLTPTNEKLFF. DNA for the CDR3: TGTGCCAGCAGTTTAACGCCAACTAATGAAAAACTGTTTTTT.

The chain uses TRBV15 and TRBJ2-5; D is unclear. The DNA end lines up better with TRBJ2-7; the J call may be wrong. Germline values: CDR1 LNHNV, CDR2 YYDKDF (reference sequence). This CDR3 region has 14 residues. The CDR3 DNA reads as TGTGCCACCAGCAGAGCTGGCTCACGCTACGAGCAGTACTTC. Protein product: CATSRAGSRYEQYF.

This clonotype was recorded a few times. The gene calls are TRBV20-1 and TRBJ2-1; D might be TRBD2 (6 bases). Germline V gene sequence: CDR1 DFQATT, CDR2 SNEGSKA (reference sequence). V was shortened by 6 bases and J by 6 bases, with 18 bases between the two germline ends. This CDR3 region has 14 residues. CDR3 residues: CSATGTQSPNEQFF. The DNA of the CDR3 is TGCAGTGCGACCGGGACTCAATCTCCCAATGAGCAGTTCTTC.

This clonotype was seen a few times. This rearrangement joins TRBV4-1 to TRBJ2-5; D remains ambiguous. CDR3 size: 17 residues. Germline values: CDR1 MGHRA, CDR2 YSYEKL. Between the trimmed V and J ends, which lost 0 bases and 1 base, there was a span of 15 bases. CDR3 sequence (DNA): TGCGCCAGCAGCCAAGATCATGGGGAACATACCCAAGAGACCCAGTACTTC. As protein: CASSQDHGEHTQETQYF.

This clonotype was seen a few times. The V and J genes are TRBV6-4 and TRBJ2-3; 8 bases agree with TRBD1. This CDR3 is 15 amino acids long. Germline values: CDR1 MRHNA, CDR2 SNTAGT. With V trimmed by 3 bases and J by 4 bases, 6 bases remained unmatched. CDR3 DNA sequence: TGTGCCAGCAGTGAGAACGGACAGGGTTCAGATACGCAGTATTTT. It is translated as CASSENGQGSDTQYF.

V usage is TRBV5-1 and J usage is TRBJ2-5; TRBD1 matches at 8 bases. The J call may be in error: the DNA end matches TRBJ2-7 better. CDR1 is SGHRS and CDR2 is YFSETQ in the germline V gene. The CDR3 consists of 15 residues. The CDR3 bases are TGCGCCAGCAGCTCTAACAGGGGGTCCCCTATCGAGCAGTACTTC. The encoded protein is CASSSNRGSPIEQYF.